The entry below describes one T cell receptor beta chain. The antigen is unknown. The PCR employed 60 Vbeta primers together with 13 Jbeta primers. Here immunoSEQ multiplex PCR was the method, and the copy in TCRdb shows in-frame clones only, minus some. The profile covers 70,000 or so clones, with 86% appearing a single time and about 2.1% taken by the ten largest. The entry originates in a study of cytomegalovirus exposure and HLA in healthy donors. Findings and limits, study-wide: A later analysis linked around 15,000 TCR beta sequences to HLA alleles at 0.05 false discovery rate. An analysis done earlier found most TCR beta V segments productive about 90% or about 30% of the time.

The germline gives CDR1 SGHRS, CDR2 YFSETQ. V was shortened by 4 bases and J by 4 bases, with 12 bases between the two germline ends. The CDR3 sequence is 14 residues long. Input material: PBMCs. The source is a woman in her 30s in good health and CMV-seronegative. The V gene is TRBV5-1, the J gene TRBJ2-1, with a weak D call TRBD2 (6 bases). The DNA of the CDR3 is TGCGCCAGCAGCCCGGACTACCCTTACAATGAGCAGTTCTTC. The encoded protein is CASSPDYPYNEQFF.